Below, 21 T cell receptor beta chains from the same sample are listed, as sequenced in a study of regulatory T cells in long-lasting Graves disease. Time point reported: persistent/refractory GD, antithyroid drugs over 5 years with positive TRAb. Following extraction of RNA from PBMCs, that RNA was used to make the TCR library. Arm-PCR of CDR3 regions and iRepertoire HTBI primers were the basis on which TCR beta libraries were built. MiXCR was run by TCRdb on the multiplex PCR reads, yielding one entry per CDR3 protein. The sample holds under 450,000 distinct CDR3 sequences, roughly a quarter seen once. The sample was peripheral blood mononuclear cells (PBMCs), taken when the disease was refractory, from a patient treated with antithyroid drugs. Receptor source: a female donor with Graves disease.

The rearrangement joins TRBV27 to TRBJ1-2, with 8 bases matching TRBD1. J lost 4 bases, V lost 6 bases, and 7 bases had no gene match. The CDR3 spans 14 residues. Per the germline V gene, CDR1 is MNHEY and CDR2 is SMNVEV (reference sequence). In DNA form, the CDR3 reads TGTGCCAGCAGGCGACAGGGGATGCTCTATGGCTACACCTTC. Translating it yields CASRRQGMLYGYTF.

The V gene is TRBV20-1, the J gene TRBJ1-2; 9 nucleotides align to TRBD1. V shed 0 bases and J 8 bases; nucleotides not matched to a gene: 7. There are 14 residues in the CDR3. Germline V gives CDR1 DFQATT, CDR2 SNEGSKA (reference sequence). CDR3 loop: CSAREIQGAGGYTF. The DNA for the CDR3 is TGCAGTGCTAGAGAAATACAGGGGGCCGGCGGCTACACCTTC.

Comment on this clonotype: A read error may explain this, as a much larger clone is one base away. CDR3 residues: CASRLLDTGELVF. The DNA of the CDR3 is TGTGCCAGCAGGCTCCTGGACACCGGGGAGCTGGTTTTT. The chain uses TRBV6-2 or TRBV6-3 and TRBJ2-2, with D perhaps assigned TRBD1 or TRBD2 (5 bases each). Looked up from germline, CDR1 is MNHEY and CDR2 is SVGEGT. This CDR3 is built from 13 residues.

The V gene is TRBV4-3, the J gene TRBJ2-7; 8 bases line up with TRBD2. With V trimmed by 1 base and J by 4 bases, 9 bases remained unmatched. The CDR3 is 16 residues long. Germline V gives CDR1 LGHNA, CDR2 YSLEER. DNA for the CDR3: TGCGCCAGCAGCCAAGGGTCACAGGGCGGGGGGTACGAGCAGTACTTC. Its translation is CASSQGSQGGGYEQYF.

This clonotype was recorded many times. The genes are TRBV11-2 and TRBJ1-6; D ambiguous. Per germline, CDR1 SGHAT and CDR2 FQNNGV. The CDR3 totals 15 residues. V was cut by 0 bases and J by 8 bases, with 11 bases left in between. CDR3 in DNA: TGTGCCAGCAGCTTAGATTGGGTAACGGATTCACCCCTCCACTTT. Translating gives CASSLDWVTDSPLHF.

This clonotype was detected ten times or more. The chain recombines TRBV2 with TRBJ1-1; 8 positions agree with TRBD1. This CDR3 spans 14 amino acids. Germline V gene sequence: CDR1 SNHLY, CDR2 FYNNEI. Trimming took 8 bases from V and 3 from J; bases not matched to a gene: 8. CDR3 nucleotides: TGTGCCAGCCCCCGACAGGGGACGGACACTGAAGCTTTCTTT. Translation: CASPRQGTDTEAFF.

This clonotype was detected many times. V usage is TRBV6-2 or TRBV6-3 and J usage is TRBJ2-7; D remains ambiguous. The germline V gene encodes CDR1 MNHEY and CDR2 SVGEGT. The V and J ends lost 4 bases and 0 bases respectively, with 4 bases between them. The length of the CDR3 is 12 residues. The CDR3 coding sequence is TGTGCCAGCAGTTCTCCCTCCTACGAGCAGTACTTC. Protein product: CASSSPSYEQYF.

The rearrangement links TRBV20-1 to TRBJ1-1; possibly TRBD1 for D (6 bases). Trimming shortened V by 0 bases and J by 3 bases, and 11 bases separated the two germline ends. The germline gives CDR1 DFQATT, CDR2 SNEGSKA (reference sequence). The CDR3 runs 14 residues. CDR3 in DNA: TGCAGTGCTAGAGATCGGGGGACACACACTGAAGCTTTCTTT. The encoded protein is CSARDRGTHTEAFF.

This chain joins TRBV15 and TRBJ2-7, with 10 bases identical to TRBD1. The CDR3 extends over 16 amino acids. Germline-derived CDR1 and CDR2 are LNHNV and YYDKDF (reference sequence). Trimming removed 3 bases from V and 5 bases from J; junction bases left unmatched: 10. The CDR3 region has the DNA TGTGCCACCAGCAGCTCCATGGGACAGGGGTTTAACGAGCAGTACTTC. Its protein is CATSSSMGQGFNEQYF.

This rearrangement joins TRBV12-3 or TRBV12-4 to TRBJ2-7, with D possibly matching TRBD2 (6 bases). The ends were cut back, 9 bases at V and 5 bases at J, with 23 bases in the middle. This CDR3 spans 15 amino acids. The CDR3 DNA sequence: TGTGCCAGTTCTGCAGGGACTCCCGGGTTCCACGAGCAGTACTTC. Protein: CASSAGTPGFHEQYF.

V is TRBV7-2 and J is TRBJ2-7; 8 nucleotides line up with TRBD1. Unmatched junction bases numbered 6, after V lost 4 bases and J lost 7 bases. Germline CDR1 SGHTA, CDR2 FQGNSA. The CDR3 has 13 residues. CDR3 residues: CASSSPGGWEQYF. CDR3 DNA sequence: TGTGCCAGCAGCTCGCCAGGGGGCTGGGAGCAGTACTTC.

This clonotype was counted a few times. The genes are TRBV4-1 and TRBJ2-2; no clear D gene. V was clipped by 3 bases and J by 5 bases, with 10 bases between them. CDR3 length: 14 amino acids. The germline CDR1 and CDR2 sequences are MGHRA and YSYEKL. The CDR3 nucleotides are TGCGCCAGCAGCCAGCCGCTGGAAACCGGGGAGCTGTTTTTT. Translating it yields CASSQPLETGELFF.

This clonotype was counted only a few times. CDR3 in amino acids: CSVGDSGSETQYF. In DNA form, the CDR3 reads TGCAGCGTTGGAGATAGCGGGAGTGAGACCCAGTACTTC. J is TRBJ2-5 and V is TRBV29-1; TRBD2 matches at 9 bases. CDR3 length equals 13 residues. Germline CDR1 reads SQVTM; CDR2 reads ANQGSEA. The trim removed 4 bases at V and 5 bases at J, leaving 5 bases unmatched.

This clonotype has at least ten counts. The V gene is TRBV12-3 or TRBV12-4, the J gene TRBJ1-1; no firm D call. This CDR3 contains 12 residues. Trimming took 3 bases from V and 11 from J, leaving 13 bases between them. The DNA of the CDR3 is TGTGCCAGCAGTTTGACGGCTGAGGCGGCTTTCTTT. Its protein is CASSLTAEAAFF.

This chain links TRBV4-1 with TRBJ2-5; the match to TRBD1 covers 8 bases. Per germline, CDR1 MGHRA and CDR2 YSYEKL. The CDR3 totals 14 residues. The V segment lost 6 bases and the J segment 4 bases; nucleotides outside the gene matches: 7. CDR3 loop: CASRPTGGRETQYF. CDR3 coding DNA: TGCGCCAGCAGGCCAACAGGGGGGAGAGAGACCCAGTACTTC.

The chain is built from TRBV20-1 and TRBJ2-7; TRBD2 agrees at 10 bases. The V and J ends lost 4 bases and 3 bases, in that order; junction bases with no gene match: 3. This CDR3 contains 13 residues. From germline, CDR1 is DFQATT and CDR2 SNEGSKA (reference sequence). The CDR3 protein is CSAKGLAVYEQYF. CDR3 coding DNA: TGCAGTGCTAAAGGACTAGCGGTCTACGAGCAGTACTTC.

This clonotype was picked up many times. The rearrangement links TRBV6-5 to TRBJ1-5, with D tentatively TRBD1 (5 bases). The CDR3 contains 16 residues. Germline-derived CDR1 and CDR2 are MNHEY and SVGAGI. V shed 4 bases and J shed 1 base, with 14 bases lying between them. The CDR3 DNA follows: TGTGCCAGCAGTTCCTGGACGGGACGGAGCAATCAGCCCCAGCATTTT. Translating it yields CASSSWTGRSNQPQHF.

The rearrangement links TRBV12-3 or TRBV12-4 to TRBJ2-7; the D call may be TRBD1 or TRBD2 (6 bases each). V lost 5 bases to trimming and J lost 0 bases, with 14 bases between them. The CDR3 is 15 residues long. CDR3 in amino acids: CASSRGQTLSYEQYF. The CDR3 DNA reads as TGTGCCAGCAGTCGGGGGCAGACGCTCTCCTACGAGCAGTACTTC.

This clonotype occurred a few times. This CDR3 is CASRDHNSPLHF. CDR3 bases: TGTGCCAGCAGGGATCATAATTCACCCCTCCACTTT. The V gene is TRBV6-1, the J gene TRBJ1-6; no firm D call. Germline lookup yields CDR1 MNHNS and CDR2 SASEGT. Trimming left V 6 bases short and J 5 bases short, with 5 bases between. The CDR3 extends over 12 amino acids.

This clonotype showed up just a few times. Written as DNA, the CDR3 is TGTGCCATTCAACCGGGAGGGCGAAATTCACCCCTCCACTTT. Its translation is CAIQPGGRNSPLHF. This rearrangement joins TRBV10-3 to TRBJ1-6, with D unclear. CDR1 ENHRY and CDR2 SYGVKD come from the germline V gene. The length of the CDR3 is 14 residues. The V end lost 9 bases, the J end lost 7 bases, and 16 bases lay between the germline ends.

The chain has TRBV6-2 or TRBV6-3 and TRBJ2-5, with 9 bases aligning to TRBD2. The CDR3 spans 16 residues. Germline loops: CDR1 MNHEY, CDR2 SVGEGT. V lost 5 bases to trimming and J lost 7 bases; unmatched junction nucleotides: 14. Here the CDR3 DNA reads TGTGCCAGCAGTGAAGGTGCGGGAGGGCCTGTGGGGACCCAGTACTTC. Its protein is CASSEGAGGPVGTQYF.